This T cell receptor beta chain comes out of a study of T cells in Graves' hyperthyroidism and ophthalmopathy. The junction had 6 bases not matched to a gene; V was cut back by 8 bases and J by 4 bases. This CDR3 has 14 amino acids. The germline CDR1 and CDR2 sequences are MNHEY and SVGEGT. This clonotype was detected only a few times. The investigators amplified TCR beta CDR3 regions from RNA transcripts. Carried out on the TCR CDR3, a first-round RT-PCR used the HTBI primer set. TCRdb re-called the multiplex PCR reads with MiXCR, one entry per CDR3 protein. The sample lists more than 500,000 distinct CDR3 sequences, approximately 16% occurring once.

The rearrangement joins TRBV6-2 or TRBV6-3 to TRBJ2-5, with 11 bases aligning to TRBD1. This TCR was recovered from a woman aged 25 to 39 with Graves' ophthalmopathy. What was sequenced was blood. The CDR3 reads CASGADRGLETQYF. The CDR3 coding sequence is TGTGCCAGCGGGGCGGACAGGGGGCTAGAGACCCAGTACTTC.